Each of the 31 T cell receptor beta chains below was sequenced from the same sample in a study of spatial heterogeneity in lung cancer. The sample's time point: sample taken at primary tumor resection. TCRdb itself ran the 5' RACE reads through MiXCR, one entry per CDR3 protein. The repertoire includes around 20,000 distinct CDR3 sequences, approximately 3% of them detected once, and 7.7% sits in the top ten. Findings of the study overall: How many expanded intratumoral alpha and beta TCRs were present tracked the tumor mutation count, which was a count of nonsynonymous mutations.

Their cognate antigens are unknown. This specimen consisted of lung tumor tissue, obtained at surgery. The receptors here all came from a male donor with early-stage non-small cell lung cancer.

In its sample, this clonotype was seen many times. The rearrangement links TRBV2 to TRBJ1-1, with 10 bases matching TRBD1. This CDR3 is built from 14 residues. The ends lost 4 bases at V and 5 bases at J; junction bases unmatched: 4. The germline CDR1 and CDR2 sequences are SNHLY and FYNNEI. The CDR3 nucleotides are TGTGCCAGCAGTGGACAGGGGGCTTGGACTGAAGCTTTCTTT. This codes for CASSGQGAWTEAFF.

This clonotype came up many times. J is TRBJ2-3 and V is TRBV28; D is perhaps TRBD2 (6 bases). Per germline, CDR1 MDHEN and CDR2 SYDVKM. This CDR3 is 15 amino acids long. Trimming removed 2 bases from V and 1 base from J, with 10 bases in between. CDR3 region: CASSLGGKGTDTQYF. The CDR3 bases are TGTGCCAGCAGTTTAGGCGGGAAGGGCACAGATACGCAGTATTTT.

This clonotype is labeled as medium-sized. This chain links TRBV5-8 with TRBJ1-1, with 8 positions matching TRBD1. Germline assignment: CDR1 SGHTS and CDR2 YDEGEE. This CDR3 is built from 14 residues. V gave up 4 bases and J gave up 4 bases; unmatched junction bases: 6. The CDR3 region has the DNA TGTGCCAGCAGCAATGGACAGGGTTCCACTGAAGCTTTCTTT. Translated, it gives CASSNGQGSTEAFF.

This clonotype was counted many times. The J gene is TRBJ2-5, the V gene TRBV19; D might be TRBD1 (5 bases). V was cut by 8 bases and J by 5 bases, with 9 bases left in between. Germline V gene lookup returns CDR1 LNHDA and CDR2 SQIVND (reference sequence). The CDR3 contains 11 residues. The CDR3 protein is CASDQGETQYF. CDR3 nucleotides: TGTGCCAGTGATCAGGGTGAGACCCAGTACTTC. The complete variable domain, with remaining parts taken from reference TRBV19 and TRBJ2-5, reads DGGITQSPKYLFRKEGQNVTLSCEQNLNHDAMYWYRQDPGQGLRLIYYSQIVNDFQKGDIAEGYSVSREKKESFPLTVTSAQKNPTAFYLCASDQGETQYFGPGTRLLVL.

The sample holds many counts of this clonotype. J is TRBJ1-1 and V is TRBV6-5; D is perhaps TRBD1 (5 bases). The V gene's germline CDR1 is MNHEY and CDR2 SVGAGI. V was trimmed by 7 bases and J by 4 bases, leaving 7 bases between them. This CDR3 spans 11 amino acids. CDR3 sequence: CASIRGTEAFF. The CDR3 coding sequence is TGTGCCAGCATTAGGGGCACTGAAGCTTTCTTT.

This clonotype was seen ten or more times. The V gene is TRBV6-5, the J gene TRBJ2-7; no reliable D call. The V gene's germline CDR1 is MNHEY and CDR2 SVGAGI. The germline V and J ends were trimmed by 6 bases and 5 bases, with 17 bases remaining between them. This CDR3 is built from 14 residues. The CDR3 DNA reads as TGTGCCAGCAGCAGACGTGGGGTTTGGGACGAGCAGTACTTC. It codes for CASSRRGVWDEQYF.

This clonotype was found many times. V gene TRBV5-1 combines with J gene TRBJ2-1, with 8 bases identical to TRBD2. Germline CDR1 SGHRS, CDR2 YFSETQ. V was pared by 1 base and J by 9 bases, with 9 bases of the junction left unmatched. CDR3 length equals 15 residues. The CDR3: CASSLSSGSSGEQFF. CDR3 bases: TGCGCCAGCAGCTTGTCAAGCGGGAGCAGCGGTGAGCAGTTCTTC.

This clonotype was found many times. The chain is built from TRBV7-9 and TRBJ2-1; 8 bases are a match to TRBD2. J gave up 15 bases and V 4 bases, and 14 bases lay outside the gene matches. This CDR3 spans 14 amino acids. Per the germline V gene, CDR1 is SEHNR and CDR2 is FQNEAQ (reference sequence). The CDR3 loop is CASSSTGGPRLRFF. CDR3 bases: TGTGCCAGCAGCTCCACGGGAGGGCCCCGGTTGCGGTTCTTC.

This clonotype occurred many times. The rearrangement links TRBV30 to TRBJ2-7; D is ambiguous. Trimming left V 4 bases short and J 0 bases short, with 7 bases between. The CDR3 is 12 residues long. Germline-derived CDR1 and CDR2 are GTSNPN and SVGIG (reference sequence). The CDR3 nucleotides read TGTGCCTGGACCTCTAGCTCCTACGAGCAGTACTTC. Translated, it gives CAWTSSSYEQYF.

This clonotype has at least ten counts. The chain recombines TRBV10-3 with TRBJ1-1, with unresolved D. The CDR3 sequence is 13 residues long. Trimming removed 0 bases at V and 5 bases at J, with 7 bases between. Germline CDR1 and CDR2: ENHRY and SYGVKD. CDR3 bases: TGTGCCATCAGTGAGTCGACGTTGACTGAAGCTTTCTTT. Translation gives CAISESTLTEAFF.

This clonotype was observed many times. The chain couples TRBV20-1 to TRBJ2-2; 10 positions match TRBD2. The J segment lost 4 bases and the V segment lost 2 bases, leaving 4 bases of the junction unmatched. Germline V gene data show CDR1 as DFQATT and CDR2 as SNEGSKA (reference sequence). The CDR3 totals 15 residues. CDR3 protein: CSARPLAGGTGELFF. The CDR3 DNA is TGCAGTGCTAGACCTTTAGCGGGAGGCACCGGGGAGCTGTTTTTT.

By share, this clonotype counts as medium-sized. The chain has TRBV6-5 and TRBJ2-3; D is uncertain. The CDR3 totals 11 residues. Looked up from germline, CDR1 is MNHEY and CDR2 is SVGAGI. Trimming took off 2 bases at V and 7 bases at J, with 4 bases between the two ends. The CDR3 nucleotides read TGTGCCAGCAGTTACGGGAATACGCAGTATTTT. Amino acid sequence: CASSYGNTQYF.

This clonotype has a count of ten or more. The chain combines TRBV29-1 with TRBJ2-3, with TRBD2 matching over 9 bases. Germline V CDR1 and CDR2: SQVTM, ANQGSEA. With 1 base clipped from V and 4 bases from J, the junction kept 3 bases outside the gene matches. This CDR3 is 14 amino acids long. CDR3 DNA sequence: TGCAGCGTTGAAGCTAGCGGGACCGCAGATACGCAGTATTTT. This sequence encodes CSVEASGTADTQYF.

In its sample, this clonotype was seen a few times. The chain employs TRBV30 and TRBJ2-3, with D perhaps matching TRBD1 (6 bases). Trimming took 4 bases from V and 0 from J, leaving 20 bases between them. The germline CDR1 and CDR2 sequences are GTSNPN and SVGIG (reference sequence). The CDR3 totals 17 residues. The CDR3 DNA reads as TGTGCCTGGATGGGCGATGGGGGCTCTACTAGCACAGATACGCAGTATTTT. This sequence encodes CAWMGDGGSTSTDTQYF.

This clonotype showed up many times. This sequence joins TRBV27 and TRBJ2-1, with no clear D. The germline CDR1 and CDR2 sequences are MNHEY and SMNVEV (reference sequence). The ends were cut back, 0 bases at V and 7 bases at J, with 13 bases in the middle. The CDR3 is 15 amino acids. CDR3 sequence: CASSLSRYGGNEQFF. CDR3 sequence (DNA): TGTGCCAGCAGTTTATCGCGGTACGGTGGGAATGAGCAGTTCTTC.

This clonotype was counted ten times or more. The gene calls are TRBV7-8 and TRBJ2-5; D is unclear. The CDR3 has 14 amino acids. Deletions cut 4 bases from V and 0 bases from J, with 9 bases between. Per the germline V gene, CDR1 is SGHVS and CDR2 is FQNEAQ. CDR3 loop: CASSSPDHQETQYF. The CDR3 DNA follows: TGTGCCAGCAGCTCTCCGGACCACCAAGAGACCCAGTACTTC. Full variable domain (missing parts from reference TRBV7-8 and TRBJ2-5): GAGVSQSPRYKVAKRGQDVALRCDPISGHVSLFWYQQALGQGPEFLTYFQNEAQLDKSGLPSDRFFAERPEGSVSTLKIQRTQQEDSAVYLCASSSPDHQETQYFGPGTRLLVL.

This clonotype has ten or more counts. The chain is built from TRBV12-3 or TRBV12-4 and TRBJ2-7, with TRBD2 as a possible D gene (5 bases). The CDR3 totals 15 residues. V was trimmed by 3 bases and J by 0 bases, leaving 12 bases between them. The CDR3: CASSLGAGSSYEQYF. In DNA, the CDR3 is TGTGCCAGCAGTTTGGGTGCGGGTAGCTCCTACGAGCAGTACTTC.

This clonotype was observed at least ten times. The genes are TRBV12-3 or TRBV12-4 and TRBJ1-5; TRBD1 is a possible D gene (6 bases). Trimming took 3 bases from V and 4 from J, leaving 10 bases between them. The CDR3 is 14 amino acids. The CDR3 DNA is TGTGCCAGCAGTTTTCGGCAGGGGAATCAGCCCCAGCATTTT. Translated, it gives CASSFRQGNQPQHF.

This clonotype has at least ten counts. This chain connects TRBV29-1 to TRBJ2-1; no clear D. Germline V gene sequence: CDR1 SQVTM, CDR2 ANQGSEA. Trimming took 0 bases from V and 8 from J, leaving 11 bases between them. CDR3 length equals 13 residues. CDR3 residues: CSVEDRRLYEQFF. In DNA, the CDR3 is TGCAGCGTTGAAGATCGTCGGCTATATGAGCAGTTCTTC.

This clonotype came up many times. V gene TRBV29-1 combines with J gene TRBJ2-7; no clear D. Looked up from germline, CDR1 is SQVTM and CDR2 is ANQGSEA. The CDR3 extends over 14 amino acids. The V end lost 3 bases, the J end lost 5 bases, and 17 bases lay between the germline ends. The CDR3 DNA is TGCAGCGTTGACGTAGACGGGCATCGGAACGAGCAGTACTTC. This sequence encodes CSVDVDGHRNEQYF.

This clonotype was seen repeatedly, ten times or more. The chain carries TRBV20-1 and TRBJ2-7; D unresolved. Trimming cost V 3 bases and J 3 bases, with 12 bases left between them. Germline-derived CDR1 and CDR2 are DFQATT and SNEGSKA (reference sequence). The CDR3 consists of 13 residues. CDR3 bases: TGCAGTGCTAGGGGCGCCGGATTCTACGAGCAGTACTTC. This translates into CSARGAGFYEQYF.

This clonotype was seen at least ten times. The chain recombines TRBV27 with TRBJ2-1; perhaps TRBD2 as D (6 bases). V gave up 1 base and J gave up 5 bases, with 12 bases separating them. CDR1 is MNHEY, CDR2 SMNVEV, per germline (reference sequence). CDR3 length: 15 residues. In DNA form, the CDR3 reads TGTGCCAGCAGTTTATGGGGGGAACCTCACAATGAGCAGTTCTTC. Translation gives CASSLWGEPHNEQFF.

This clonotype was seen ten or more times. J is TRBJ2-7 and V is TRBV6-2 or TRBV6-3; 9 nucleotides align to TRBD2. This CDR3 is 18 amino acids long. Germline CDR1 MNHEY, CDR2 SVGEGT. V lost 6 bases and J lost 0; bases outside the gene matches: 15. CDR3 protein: CASSRIAGAAFSSYEQYF. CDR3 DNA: TGTGCCAGCAGCCGCATAGCGGGAGCCGCTTTCAGCTCCTACGAGCAGTACTTC.

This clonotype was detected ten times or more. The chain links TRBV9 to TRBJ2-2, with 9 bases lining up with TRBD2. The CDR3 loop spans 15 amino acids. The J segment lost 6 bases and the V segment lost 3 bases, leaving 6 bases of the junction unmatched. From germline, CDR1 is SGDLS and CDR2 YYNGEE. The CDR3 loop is CASSDGTSRAGELFF. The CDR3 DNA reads TGTGCCAGCAGCGATGGGACTAGCAGGGCCGGGGAGCTGTTTTTT.

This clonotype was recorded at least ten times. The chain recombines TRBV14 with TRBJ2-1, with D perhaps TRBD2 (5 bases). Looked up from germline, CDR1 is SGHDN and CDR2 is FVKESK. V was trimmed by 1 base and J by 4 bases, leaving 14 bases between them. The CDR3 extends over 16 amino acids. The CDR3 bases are TGTGCCAGCAGCCAAGTGTTCGGACTGGAGTACAATGAGCAGTTCTTC. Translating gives CASSQVFGLEYNEQFF.

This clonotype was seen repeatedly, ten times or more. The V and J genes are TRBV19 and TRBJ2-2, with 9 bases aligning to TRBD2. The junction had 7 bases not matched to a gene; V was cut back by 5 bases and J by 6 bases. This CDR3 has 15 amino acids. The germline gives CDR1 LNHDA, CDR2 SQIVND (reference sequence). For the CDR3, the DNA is TGTGCCAGTAGTCAGGGACTAGCTTTCGCCGGGGAGCTGTTTTTT. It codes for CASSQGLAFAGELFF.

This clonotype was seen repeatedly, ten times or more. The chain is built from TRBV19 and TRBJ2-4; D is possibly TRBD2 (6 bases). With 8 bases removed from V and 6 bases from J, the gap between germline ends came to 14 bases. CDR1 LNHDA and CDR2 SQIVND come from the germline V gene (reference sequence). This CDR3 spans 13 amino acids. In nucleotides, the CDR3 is TGTGCCAGTGTACCGGGAGATGGAAACATTCAGTACTTC. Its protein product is CASVPGDGNIQYF.

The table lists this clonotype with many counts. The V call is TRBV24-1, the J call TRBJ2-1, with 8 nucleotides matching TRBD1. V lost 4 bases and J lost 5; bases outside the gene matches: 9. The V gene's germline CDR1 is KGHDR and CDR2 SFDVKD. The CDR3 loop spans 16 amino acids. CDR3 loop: CATSDRTGRRDNEQFF. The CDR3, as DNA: TGTGCCACCAGTGACCGGACAGGGCGGAGGGACAATGAGCAGTTCTTC.

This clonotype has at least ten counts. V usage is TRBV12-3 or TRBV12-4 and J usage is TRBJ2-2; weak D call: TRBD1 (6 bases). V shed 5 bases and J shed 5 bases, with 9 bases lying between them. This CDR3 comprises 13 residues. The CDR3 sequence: CASSQQGTGELFF. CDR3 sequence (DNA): TGTGCCAGCAGTCAACAGGGAACCGGGGAGCTGTTTTTT.

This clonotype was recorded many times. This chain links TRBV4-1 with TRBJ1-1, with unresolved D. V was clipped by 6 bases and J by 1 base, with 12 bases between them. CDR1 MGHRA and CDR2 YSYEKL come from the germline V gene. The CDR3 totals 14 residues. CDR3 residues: CASSSFDGNTEAFF. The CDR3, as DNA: TGCGCCAGCAGTTCTTTCGATGGGAACACTGAAGCTTTCTTT.

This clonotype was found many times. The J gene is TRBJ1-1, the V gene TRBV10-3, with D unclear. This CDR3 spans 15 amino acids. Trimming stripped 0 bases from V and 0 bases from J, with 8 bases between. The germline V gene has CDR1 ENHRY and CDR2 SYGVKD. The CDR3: CAISESGSLNTEAFF. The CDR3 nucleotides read TGTGCCATCAGTGAGTCAGGGTCCCTGAACACTGAAGCTTTCTTT.